The next 30 T cell receptor beta chains were all read from a single sample in a study of kidney transplant recipient with SARS-CoV-2 infection. Each CDR3 protein gets one entry after TCRdb re-called the reads with MiXCR. The table has some 220,000 distinct CDR3 sequences, under 30% seen once. Sequenced here: a blood sample, sampled at baseline and on day 111 from a kidney transplant recipient. The receptors here all came from a male patient in his 30s who had COVID-19 and was a kidney transplant recipient. Certain T cells may be donor cells from the graft.

Many counts were recorded for this clonotype. The chain has TRBV4-1 and TRBJ2-5; weak D call: TRBD2 (6 bases). TRBJ2-7 matches the DNA end more closely, so the J call is doubtful. The CDR3 extends over 16 amino acids. Per germline, CDR1 MGHRA and CDR2 YSYEKL. The CDR3 region is CASSRDGSPPHYEQYF. The CDR3 DNA reads TGCGCCAGCAGCCGGGACGGGAGTCCGCCCCATTACGAGCAGTACTTC.

This clonotype has ten or more counts. This chain uses TRBV19 with TRBJ1-4; no clear D gene. Trimming removed 2 bases from V and 4 bases from J, with 8 bases in between. Germline-derived CDR1 and CDR2 are LNHDA and SQIVND (reference sequence). CDR3 size: 14 residues. In DNA form, the CDR3 reads TGTGCCAGTAGTATACGTGTGAATAATGAAAAACTGTTTTTT. Its translation: CASSIRVNNEKLFF.

This clonotype was observed a handful of times. V and J are TRBV3-1 and TRBJ2-3, with D possibly matching TRBD2 (6 bases). Germline V lookup: CDR1 LGHDT, CDR2 YNNKEL (reference sequence). The V gene lost 2 bases and the J gene lost 0 bases, with 9 bases spanning the gap. This CDR3 comprises 15 residues. The CDR3 nucleotides are TGTGCCAGCAGCCAACTAGCGAGGAGCACAGATACGCAGTATTTT. Translating gives CASSQLARSTDTQYF.

The V call is TRBV5-6, the J call TRBJ1-2; D is unresolved. The CDR3 totals 16 residues. V was clipped by 7 bases and J by 4 bases, with 23 bases between them. In germline, CDR1 is SGHDT, CDR2 YYEEEE. The DNA for the CDR3 is TGTGCCAGCTTCCACTCCAATAGTCGAAAGACCTATGGCTACACCTTC. Translated: CASFHSNSRKTYGYTF.

At least ten counts were recorded for this clonotype. J is TRBJ2-2 and V is TRBV3-1, with D maybe TRBD2 (5 bases). V lost 5 bases, J lost 5 bases, and 24 bases lay in between. This CDR3 contains 18 residues. Germline V gives CDR1 LGHDT, CDR2 YNNKEL (reference sequence). For the CDR3, the DNA is TGTGCCAGCAGCGATGGGAGTCCCATTTCAGGCTTGACCGGGGAGCTGTTTTTT. Translation: CASSDGSPISGLTGELFF.

Concerning this clonotype itself: This may stem from a read error, because a much larger clone lies one nucleotide away. The DNA of the CDR3 is TGTGCCAGCGGGCACTACGTACCAGGAAAGACCTATGACTACACCTTC. Its translation is CASGHYVPGKTYDYTF. The rearrangement joins TRBV5-4 to TRBJ1-2; D uncertain. Germline values: CDR1 SGHNT, CDR2 YYREEE (reference sequence). The CDR3 consists of 16 residues. The full variable domain, in which reference TRBV5-4 and TRBJ1-2 provide the parts outside the CDR3, is ETGVTQSPTHLIKTRGQQVTLRCSSQSGHNTVSWYQQALGQGPQFIFQYYREEENGRGNFPPRFSGLQFPNYSSELNVNALELDDSALYLCASGHYVPGKTYDYTFGSGTRLTVV.

About this clonotype itself: Possible read error: a much larger clone is one base away. The rearrangement links TRBV6-5 to TRBJ1-5; 8 positions match TRBD1. The CDR3 is made up of 15 amino acids. Germline CDR1 and CDR2: MNHEY and SVGAGI. CDR3 nucleotide sequence: TGTGCCTGCAGAACCGACAGGGGTGGCAATCAGCCCCAGCATTTT. Its protein product is CACRTDRGGNQPQHF.

A remark on this clonotype: A single base separates this from a much larger clone, so it may be a read error. The chain has TRBV6-5 and TRBJ2-5, with D uncertain. The CDR3 is 14 residues long. Germline loops: CDR1 MNHEY, CDR2 SVGAGI. Trimming pared 9 bases from V and 5 bases from J, leaving 19 bases between. The DNA for the CDR3 is TGTGCCAGTACATCATCGGGTAGACATGAGACCCAGTACTTC. It translates to CASTSSGRHETQYF.

Of note for this clonotype: A much larger clonotype is one base distant, so this may be a read error. The rearrangement links TRBV16 to TRBJ1-2, with no clear D. The CDR3 loop spans 17 amino acids. CDR1 and CDR2 from the germline V gene are KGHSY and FQNENV. V gave up 2 bases and J gave up 4 bases, with 20 bases separating them. CDR3 in amino acids: CASSQTVVVRKTYGYTF. In DNA form, the CDR3 reads TGTGCCAGCAGCCAAACAGTGGTCGTTAGAAAGACCTATGGCTACACCTTC.

This clonotype was counted at least ten times. The chain joins TRBV11-3 to TRBJ1-2; D gene uncertain. Germline assignment: CDR1 SGHNT and CDR2 YENEEA. The CDR3 consists of 17 residues. V dropped 5 bases and J dropped 4 bases, with 23 bases sitting between them. Written as DNA, the CDR3 is TGTGCCAGCAGCGCTTGCCACGATCTCGGAAAGACCTATGGCTACACCTTC. Its protein is CASSACHDLGKTYGYTF.

As regards this clonotype: This may be a read error, as it is one base from a much larger clone. V is TRBV28 and J is TRBJ1-3, with 9 bases fitting TRBD1. This CDR3 is built from 16 residues. The germline V gene encodes CDR1 MDHEN and CDR2 SYDVKM. CDR3 DNA sequence: TGTGCCGGCAGTTCCTGGACAGGGGAGGATGGAAACACCATATATTTT. Translation gives CAGSSWTGEDGNTIYF.

This clonotype was recorded at least ten times. The chain has TRBV18 and TRBJ2-5; TRBD1 matches at 9 bases. The CDR3 has 15 amino acids. CDR1 is KGHSH and CDR2 is LQKENI in the germline V gene. Trimming cost V 3 bases and J 5 bases; bases outside gene matches: 7. The CDR3: CASSPGTGRGETQYF. In DNA form, the CDR3 reads TGTGCCAGCTCACCGGGGACAGGGAGAGGGGAGACCCAGTACTTC. Full variable domain (remainder filled in from reference TRBV18 and TRBJ2-5): NAGVMQNPRHLVRRRGQEARLRCSPMKGHSHVYWYRQLPEEGLKFMVYLQKENIIDESGMPKERFSAEFPKEGPSILRIQQVVRGDSAAYFCASSPGTGRGETQYFGPGTRLLVL.

For this clonotype: A much bigger clone sits one base away, suggesting this may be a read error. This chain links TRBV28 with TRBJ2-7; the D gene is possibly TRBD1 (6 bases). There are 15 residues in the CDR3. Germline lookup yields CDR1 MDHEN and CDR2 SYDVKM. Trimming shortened V by 8 bases and J by 2 bases, and 19 bases separated the two germline ends. The CDR3 DNA sequence: TGTGCCAGCGGCCCTTACGACAGGAGACCCTACGAGCAGTACTTC. This gives the protein CASGPYDRRPYEQYF.

On this clonotype: This clone may be a read error of a much larger clone one base away. This rearrangement joins TRBV3-1 to TRBJ1-1; D not resolved. This CDR3 comprises 17 residues. Germline V lookup: CDR1 LGHDT, CDR2 YNNKEL (reference sequence). CDR3 region: CAGSTADPISIRTEAFF. CDR3 in DNA: TGTGCCGGCAGCACAGCGGATCCCATTTCAATTCGCACTGAAGCTTTCTTT.

This clonotype was recorded at least ten times. This chain joins TRBV11-3 and TRBJ1-2; D uncertain. Between the trimmed V and J ends, which lost 5 bases and 4 bases, there was a span of 23 bases. This CDR3 is 17 amino acids long. CDR1 SGHNT and CDR2 YENEEA come from the germline V gene. The CDR3 nucleotides are TGTGCCAGCAGCGGGAGGTACGATCTCGGAAAGACCTATGGCTACACCTTC. Protein product: CASSGRYDLGKTYGYTF.

This clonotype has at least ten counts. This chain connects TRBV29-1 to TRBJ1-1, with 8 bases that match TRBD1. This CDR3 has 15 residues. The V and J ends lost 7 bases and 5 bases, in that order; junction bases with no gene match: 15. The germline V gene encodes CDR1 SQVTM and CDR2 ANQGSEA. CDR3 DNA sequence: TGCAGCGCTGGGGGACAGGCCCTCCGGGGGACTGAAGCTTTCTTT. Translated: CSAGGQALRGTEAFF.

There are many counts of this clonotype. This chain's CDR3 is CASSRQMTNRKTYGYTF. The CDR3 nucleotides are TGTGCCAGTAGTAGGCAGATGACAAATCGAAAGACCTATGGCTACACCTTC. The J gene is TRBJ1-2, the V gene TRBV19, with D uncertain. Germline CDR1 and CDR2: LNHDA and SQIVND (reference sequence). The CDR3 covers 17 residues. The V end lost 4 bases, the J end lost 4 bases, and 22 bases lay between the germline ends.

This clonotype was counted at least ten times. V and J are TRBV3-1 and TRBJ2-5; unclear D gene. The germline V gene has CDR1 LGHDT and CDR2 YNNKEL (reference sequence). The CDR3 runs to 17 residues. The V gene lost 5 bases and the J gene lost 5 bases, with 24 bases spanning the gap. CDR3 sequence: CASSSSRPISFSETQYF. CDR3 nucleotides: TGTGCCAGCAGCTCGTCGCGTCCCATTTCTTTCTCTGAGACCCAGTACTTC.

This clonotype turned up a few times. Given a much more abundant clone one base away, this may be a read error. The chain recombines TRBV12-5 with TRBJ1-2, with TRBD1 as a possible D gene (5 bases). Per germline, CDR1 LGHNT and CDR2 FRNRAP. V lost 5 bases, J lost 4 bases, and 23 bases lay in between. The CDR3 sequence is 17 residues long. The chain's CDR3 is CASGHSDLQGRTYGYTF. CDR3 in DNA: TGTGCTAGTGGTCACTCAGATTTGCAGGGAAGGACCTATGGCTACACCTTC.

This clonotype has a single count. This chain links TRBV3-1 with TRBJ1-6; D is ambiguous. Trimming took 3 bases from V and 5 from J, leaving 23 bases between them. The germline CDR1 and CDR2 sequences are LGHDT and YNNKEL (reference sequence). This CDR3 region has 19 residues. CDR3 sequence reads: CASSHGHPHFIHHNSPLHF. CDR3 coding DNA: TGTGCCAGCAGCCATGGTCATCCCCATTTCATACATCATAATTCACCCCTCCACTTT.

The chain uses TRBV18 and TRBJ2-3; 7 bases fit TRBD1. The CDR3 length is 15 residues. Germline V gene lookup returns CDR1 KGHSH and CDR2 LQKENI. With V trimmed by 1 base and J by 2 bases, 3 bases remained unmatched. For the CDR3, the DNA is TGTGCCAGCTCACCACTGACAGGGTCCACAGATACGCAGTATTTT. Protein: CASSPLTGSTDTQYF.

Concerning this clonotype itself: A much larger clone differs from this one at a single base, so this may be a read error. The V gene is TRBV11-1, the J gene TRBJ2-7, with D tentatively TRBD2 (5 bases). The CDR3 is 15 residues long. The ends were cut back, 1 base at V and 6 bases at J, with 16 bases in the middle. From germline, CDR1 is SGHAT and CDR2 FQDESV (reference sequence). In nucleotides, the CDR3 is TGTGCCAGCAGCTTAGAGAGGGCCCCCAGCCCCGAGCAGTACTTC. Amino acids: CASSLERAPSPEQYF.

This clonotype was detected many times. The J gene is TRBJ1-6, the V gene TRBV6-2 or TRBV6-3; 8 nucleotides match TRBD1. This CDR3 contains 14 residues. CDR1 and CDR2 from the germline V gene are MNHEY and SVGEGT. V gave up 8 bases and J gave up 7 bases; unmatched junction bases: 7. CDR3 region: CASSQGARNSPLHF. DNA of the CDR3: TGTGCCAGCTCCCAGGGGGCTCGGAATTCACCCCTCCACTTT.

This clonotype appeared many times. The chain joins TRBV12-5 to TRBJ2-7; D is unresolved. Trimming took 0 bases from V and 4 from J, leaving 10 bases between them. Germline V gene data show CDR1 as LGHNT and CDR2 as FRNRAP. This CDR3 is built from 14 residues. CDR3 in DNA: TGTGCTAGTGGTTTGGTAAGCCAACCTTACGAGCAGTACTTC. Protein sequence: CASGLVSQPYEQYF.

This chain uses TRBV11-1 with TRBJ2-3; 10 bases are shared with TRBD1. From germline, CDR1 is SGHAT and CDR2 FQDESV (reference sequence). The CDR3 has 15 amino acids. The junction had 3 bases not matched to a gene; V was cut back by 4 bases and J by 2 bases. The CDR3 DNA follows: TGTGCCAGCAGCTCCGACAGGGGGCTCACAGATACGCAGTATTTT. It codes for CASSSDRGLTDTQYF.

This clonotype occurred a few times. J is TRBJ2-2 and V is TRBV20-1; D might be TRBD1 or TRBD2, each matching 7 bases. CDR3 length: 16 residues. Germline V gene sequence: CDR1 DFQATT, CDR2 SNEGSKA (reference sequence). Deletions cut 0 bases from V and 6 bases from J, with 17 bases between. In DNA form, the CDR3 reads TGCAGTGCTAGAGATGGAAGACAGGGAGGGTCCGGGGAGCTGTTTTTT. This sequence encodes CSARDGRQGGSGELFF.

This clonotype was counted many times. The chain links TRBV20-1 to TRBJ2-7; D is possibly TRBD2 (6 bases). The CDR3 loop spans 13 amino acids. Trimming removed 5 bases from V and 3 bases from J, with 14 bases in between. Germline values: CDR1 DFQATT, CDR2 SNEGSKA (reference sequence). CDR3 DNA: TGCAGTGCTTCGAGCGGGTACCTCTACGAGCAGTACTTC. It encodes CSASSGYLYEQYF.

This clonotype occurred many times. The J gene is TRBJ1-2, the V gene TRBV25-1; D gene ambiguous. Per the germline V gene, CDR1 is MGHDK and CDR2 is SYGVNS. Between the trimmed V and J ends, which lost 4 bases and 4 bases, there was a span of 22 bases. This CDR3 contains 17 residues. CDR3 region: CASSALIELGKTYGYTF. CDR3 coding DNA: TGTGCCAGCAGTGCATTAATAGAACTGGGAAAGACCTATGGCTACACCTTC.

Points on this clonotype: This may arise from a read error, as a much more abundant clone is one base away. V usage is TRBV30 and J usage is TRBJ2-2; 9 bases align to TRBD2. Per germline, CDR1 GTSNPN and CDR2 SVGIG (reference sequence). J was trimmed by 6 bases and V by 2 bases; bases with no gene match: 13. This CDR3 has 17 residues. The CDR3 DNA is TGTGCCTGGAGTCTCAGCGGGAGGACCGTCGTCCCCGGGGAGCTGTTTTTT. Translated, it gives CAWSLSGRTVVPGELFF. Combining the CDR3 with reference TRBV30 and TRBJ2-2 gives the whole variable domain SQTIHQWPATLVQPVGSPLSLECTVEGTSNPNLYWYRQAAGRGLQLLFYSVGIGQISSEVPQNLSASRPQDRQFILSSKKLLLSDSGFYLCAWSLSGRTVVPGELFFGEGSRLTVL.

This clonotype has more than one count but fewer than ten. J is TRBJ1-1 and V is TRBV7-9; weak D call: TRBD1 (5 bases). Trimming removed 4 bases at V and 1 base at J, with 16 bases between. Looked up from germline, CDR1 is SEHNR and CDR2 is FQNEAQ (reference sequence). This CDR3 region has 16 residues. Written as DNA, the CDR3 is TGTGCCAGCAGCTACCTTGACACAGGAGCGAACACTGAAGCTTTCTTT. Protein product: CASSYLDTGANTEAFF.